The rows below give T cell receptor beta chains drawn from one sample of a study of T cell changes during pregnancy in multiple sclerosis. Produced via immunoSEQ multiplex PCR; TCRdb's table is partial and in-frame only. The table records about 38,000 clones, 90% of them present only once. The sample was CD4+ T cells from peripheral blood mononuclear cells, taken in the second trimester of pregnancy. The source of these receptors is a female donor with multiple sclerosis, enrolled in a pregnancy study. The CDR3 runs from the conserved cysteine through the conserved F or W. A D gene is named only where the DNA matches it firmly. Only some rows state a clone size, as once, few, many or a class for expanded clones.

j_call v_call d_call clone_size cdr3_aa cdr3_nt
TRBJ1-1 TRBV19 NA NA CASSTQAGVVRPEAFF TGTGCCAGTAGTACCCAAGCGGGGGTTGTTCGGCCTGAAGCTTTCTTT
TRBJ2-7 TRBV9 NA NA CASSVQEGAYEQYF TGTGCCAGCAGCGTACAGGAGGGAGCCTACGAGCAGTACTTC
TRBJ2-1 TRBV5-1 NA NA CASSSGPPEGNEQFF TGCGCCAGCAGCTCGGGCCCCCCCGAGGGCAATGAGCAGTTCTTC
TRBJ1-2 TRBV2 NA NA CASSEIFGTRAYGYTF TGTGCCAGCAGTGAAATTTTTGGGACAAGGGCCTATGGCTACACCTTC
TRBJ1-5 TRBV19 NA NA CASSMFGNSNQPQHF TGTGCCAGTAGTATGTTCGGGAACAGCAATCAGCCCCAGCATTTT
TRBJ2-1 TRBV9 TRBD2 NA CASSGLSSGRAYEQFF TGTGCCAGCAGCGGACTCAGTAGCGGGAGGGCCTATGAGCAGTTCTTC
TRBJ1-5 TRBV18 TRBD1 NA CASSPRVTGASGNQPQHF TGTGCCAGCTCACCAAGGGTAACAGGGGCCAGTGGCAATCAGCCCCAGCATTTT
TRBJ2-3 TRBV23-1 NA NA CASSLEGGTSERGDTDTQYF TGCGCCAGCAGTCTCGAGGGGGGCACTAGCGAGAGGGGTGACACAGATACGCAGTATTTT
TRBJ1-2 TRBV19 TRBD1 few CASSRDGQGSGYTF TGTGCCAGTAGTAGGGACGGACAGGGGTCGGGCTACACCTTC
TRBJ2-7 TRBV2 TRBD2 NA CASSRMGGTSGYEQYF TGTGCCAGCAGTCGAATGGGGGGGACTAGCGGGTACGAGCAGTACTTC
TRBJ2-1 TRBV6-1 NA NA CASSEAGGRYNEQFF TGTGCCAGCAGTGAAGCTGGAGGGAGATACAATGAGCAGTTCTTC
TRBJ1-2 TRBV15 NA NA CATSRVPQTNYGYTF TGTGCCACCAGCAGAGTCCCACAAACCAACTATGGCTACACCTTC
TRBJ2-7 TRBV7-2 TRBD2 NA CASSLGPSGGEQYF TGTGCCAGCAGCTTAGGCCCTAGCGGCGGCGAGCAGTACTTC
TRBJ1-1 TRBV6-1 NA NA CASGAGTGRTEAFF TGTGCCAGCGGGGCCGGAACAGGGAGAACTGAAGCTTTCTTT
TRBJ1-2 TRBV11-2 NA NA CASSLANYGYTF TGTGCCAGCAGCTTGGCAAACTATGGCTACACCTTC
TRBJ2-7 TRBV5-4 TRBD1 NA CASSPGQGRTEQYF TGTGCCAGCAGCCCGGGACAGGGGAGAACCGAGCAGTACTTC
TRBJ1-4 TRBV6-5 NA NA CASSYGVGATNEKLFF TGTGCCAGCAGTTACGGAGTGGGTGCAACTAATGAAAAACTGTTTTTT
TRBJ1-1 TRBV29-1 TRBD1 few CSDPRTGMITEAFF TGCAGCGACCCGAGGACAGGGATGATCACTGAAGCTTTCTTT
TRBJ1-2 TRBV19 TRBD1 NA CASSMGDRASGYGYTF TGTGCCAGTAGTATGGGGGACAGGGCCTCCGGGTATGGCTACACCTTC
TRBJ2-7 TRBV14 NA NA CASGAGGTYEQYF TGTGCCAGCGGGGCAGGGGGGACCTACGAGCAGTACTTC
TRBJ2-7 TRBV7-9 TRBD2 NA CASRREATGETYEQYF TGTGCCAGCAGACGGGAGGCCACGGGCGAAACCTACGAGCAGTACTTC
TRBJ2-5 TRBV2 NA NA CASRGPGHLEETQYF TGTGCCAGCAGAGGACCGGGACACTTGGAAGAGACCCAGTACTTC
TRBJ2-2 TRBV5-5 NA NA CASSLLWSTGELFF TGTGCCAGCAGCCTACTTTGGAGCACCGGGGAGCTGTTTTTT
TRBJ1-2 TRBV28 NA NA CASRVGLENYGYTF TGTGCCAGCCGGGTAGGTTTAGAAAACTATGGCTACACCTTC
TRBJ1-2 TRBV13 NA NA CASSLVALANYGYTF TGTGCCAGCAGCTTAGTCGCCTTAGCTAACTATGGCTACACCTTC
TRBJ1-2 TRBV11-2 NA once CASSLGTGVYGYTF TGTGCCAGCAGCTTAGGGACTGGGGTATATGGCTACACCTTC
TRBJ2-2 TRBV6-6 TRBD1 once CASSYSTGFNTGELFF TGTGCCAGCAGTTACTCGACAGGGTTTAACACCGGGGAGCTGTTTTTT
TRBJ2-7 TRBV28 TRBD2 NA CASSPHGTSGTYEQYF TGTGCCAGCAGCCCTCACGGGACTAGCGGTACCTACGAGCAGTACTTC
TRBJ2-1 TRBV7-2 TRBD2 NA CASSSPGLAGGNEQFF TGTGCCAGCAGCAGCCCGGGACTAGCGGGGGGCAATGAGCAGTTCTTC
TRBJ2-7 TRBV2 TRBD1 NA CASSGQGQGYEQYF TGTGCCAGCAGTGGACAGGGACAGGGGTACGAGCAGTACTTC
TRBJ1-1 TRBV29-1 NA few CSVWEDTEAFF TGCAGCGTATGGGAGGACACTGAAGCTTTCTTT
TRBJ2-7 TRBV19 NA NA CASSIDITNYEQYF TGTGCCAGTAGTATAGATATAACAAATTACGAGCAGTACTTC
TRBJ2-1 TRBV6-1 TRBD2 NA CASSEGSSGLSNEQFF TGTGCCAGCAGTGAAGGATCTAGCGGGCTTTCCAATGAGCAGTTCTTC
TRBJ2-2 TRBV7-3 TRBD2 NA CASMPSGGGTGELFF TGTGCCAGCATGCCTAGCGGGGGAGGGACCGGGGAGCTGTTTTTT
TRBJ2-5 TRBV5-1 TRBD2 NA CASSLVGLAGEETQYF TGCGCCAGCAGCTTGGTAGGACTAGCGGGAGAAGAGACCCAGTACTTC
TRBJ2-5 TRBV11-3 NA few CASSPRQIRETQYF TGTGCCAGCAGCCCCCGACAGATCCGAGAGACCCAGTACTTC
TRBJ1-2 TRBV10-2 TRBD1 once CASKGQGTPSYGYTF TGCGCCAGCAAGGGACAGGGAACTCCCTCGTATGGCTACACCTTC
TRBJ2-2 TRBV18 NA NA CASCKLGPAGELFF TGTGCCAGCTGCAAACTAGGCCCAGCCGGGGAGCTGTTTTTT
TRBJ2-7 TRBV6-1 TRBD2 NA CASSVPTSGSSYEQYF TGTGCCAGCAGTGTCCCTACTAGCGGGAGTTCGTACGAGCAGTACTTC